The clone carrying this T cell receptor (beta chain) has ten or more counts. Via MiXCR, TCRdb re-called the 5' RACE reads, giving one row per CDR3 protein. Here the sample spans tens of thousands of distinct CDR3 sequences, around 7.6% being singletons. Trimming shortened V by 1 base and J by 2 bases, and 13 bases separated the two germline ends. The CDR3 has 15 residues. Germline assignment: CDR1 DFQATT and CDR2 SNEGSKA (reference sequence). This sample is drawn from a study of spatial heterogeneity in lung cancer. Study context: Around 68 TRACERx patients with early, untreated non-small cell lung cancer donated samples.

Described time point: blood at routine non-recurrence follow-up after resection. The TCR was taken from a male donor with early-stage non-small cell lung cancer. The sequences come from PBMCs, collected at follow-up. The chain recombines TRBV20-1 with TRBJ2-3, with D maybe TRBD1 (5 bases). CDR3 region: CSARVTGIHTDTQYF. DNA of the CDR3: TGCAGTGCTAGAGTTACAGGCATACACACAGATACGCAGTATTTT.